This TCR beta chain was identified during a study of blood T cell repertoires in COVID-19. Clones were read by immunoSEQ multiplex PCR, and TCRdb kept only the in-frame ones, dropping some. The sample includes around 340,000 clones, 80% to 90% seen only once; the top ten take around 7.4%. Trimming shortened V by 8 bases and J by 5 bases, and 25 bases separated the two germline ends. CDR1 and CDR2 from the germline V gene are SNHLY and FYNNEI. The CDR3 spans 17 residues. The rearrangement uses TRBV2 and TRBJ1-5; D perhaps matches TRBD1 (5 bases). Sequencing was done on a sample of peripheral blood. The clonotype comes from a woman aged 60-75 years with COVID-19, enrolled during active disease. The CDR3 spells CASAFPRGHSPDQPQHF. The DNA of the CDR3 is TGTGCCAGCGCTTTTCCCCGCGGACACTCCCCAGATCAGCCCCAGCATTTT.